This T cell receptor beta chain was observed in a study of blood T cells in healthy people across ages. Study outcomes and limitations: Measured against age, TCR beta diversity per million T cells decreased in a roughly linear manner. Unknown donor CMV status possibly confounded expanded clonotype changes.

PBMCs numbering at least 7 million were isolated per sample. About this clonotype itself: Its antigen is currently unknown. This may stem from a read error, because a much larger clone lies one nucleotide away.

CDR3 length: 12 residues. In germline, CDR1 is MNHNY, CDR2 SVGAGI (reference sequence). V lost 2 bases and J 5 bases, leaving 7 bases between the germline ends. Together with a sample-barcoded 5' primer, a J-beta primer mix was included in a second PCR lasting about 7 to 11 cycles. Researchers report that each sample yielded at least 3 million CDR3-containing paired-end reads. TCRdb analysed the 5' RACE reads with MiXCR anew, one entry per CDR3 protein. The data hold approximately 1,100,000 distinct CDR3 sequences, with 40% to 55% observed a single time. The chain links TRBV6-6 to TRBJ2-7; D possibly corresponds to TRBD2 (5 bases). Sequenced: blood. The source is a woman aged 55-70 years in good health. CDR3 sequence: CASSYKEDEQYF. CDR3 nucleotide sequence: TGTGCCAGCAGTTACAAGGAGGACGAGCAGTACTTC.